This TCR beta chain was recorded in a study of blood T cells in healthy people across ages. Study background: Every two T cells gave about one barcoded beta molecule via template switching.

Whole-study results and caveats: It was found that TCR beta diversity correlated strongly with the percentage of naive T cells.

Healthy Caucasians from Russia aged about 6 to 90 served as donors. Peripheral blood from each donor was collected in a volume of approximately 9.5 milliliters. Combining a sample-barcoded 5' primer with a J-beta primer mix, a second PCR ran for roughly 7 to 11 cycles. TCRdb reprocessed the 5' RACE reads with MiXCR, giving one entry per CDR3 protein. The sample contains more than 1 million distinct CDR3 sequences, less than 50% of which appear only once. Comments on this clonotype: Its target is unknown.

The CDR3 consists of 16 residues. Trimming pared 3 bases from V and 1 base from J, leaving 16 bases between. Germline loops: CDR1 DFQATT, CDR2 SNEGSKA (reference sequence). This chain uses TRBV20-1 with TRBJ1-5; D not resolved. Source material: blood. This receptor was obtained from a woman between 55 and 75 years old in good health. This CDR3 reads CSASDAAVGSNQPQHF. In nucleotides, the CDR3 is TGCAGTGCTAGCGACGCAGCGGTGGGGAGCAATCAGCCCCAGCATTTT.